Sequencing of this T cell receptor beta chain was carried out in a study of vaccination and CD4 T cells after COVID-19. About the study: Two doses of either BNT162b2 or mRNA-1273 vaccine were given to participants. Post-COVID samples had a sampling time that fell a median roughly 100 days after diagnosis (range 35 to 161). Cells were stimulated with overlapping spike peptides from SARS-CoV-2, HCoV-NL63, HCoV-OC43 and HCoV-229E.

Once obtained from cultured CD4+ T cells, the DNA was sequenced using the Oncomine TCR Beta short-read assay. Genomic DNA was drawn out of CD4+ T cells grown in culture. A single record per CDR3 protein comes from TCRdb applying MiXCR to the PCR reads. Counted here are 21,000 or so distinct CDR3 sequences, roughly 70% occurring once; the ten biggest clones make up 8.5% to 10%. CDR1 MNHEY and CDR2 SMNVEV come from the germline V gene (reference sequence). V shed 6 bases and J 8 bases; nucleotides not matched to a gene: 12. The CDR3 spans 14 residues. As regards this clonotype: Its antigen is unknown.

Treatment meaning: roughly 10-day PBMC culture with coronavirus spike peptide pools or control peptides (ViraFEST assay). The rearrangement joins TRBV27 to TRBJ1-2; 7 nucleotides line up with TRBD1. This TCR was sampled from a human donor who had recovered from COVID-19. The sample taken for sequencing was CD4+ T cells from blood, cultured in vitro. This chain's CDR3 is CASRAFRQGGGYTF. CDR3 sequence (DNA): TGTGCCAGCAGAGCCTTCCGGCAGGGGGGGGGCTACACCTTC.